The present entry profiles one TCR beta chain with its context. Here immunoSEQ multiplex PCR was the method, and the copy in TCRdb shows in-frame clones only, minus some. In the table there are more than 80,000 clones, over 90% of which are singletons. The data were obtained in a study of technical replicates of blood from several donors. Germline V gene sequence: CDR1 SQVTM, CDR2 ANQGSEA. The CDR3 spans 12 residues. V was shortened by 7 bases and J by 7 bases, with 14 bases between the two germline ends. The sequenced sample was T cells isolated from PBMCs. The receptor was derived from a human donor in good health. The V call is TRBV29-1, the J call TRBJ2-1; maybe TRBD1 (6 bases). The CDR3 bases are TGCAGCGCTCCCTATCAGGGGAATGAGCAGTTCTTC. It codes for CSAPYQGNEQFF.